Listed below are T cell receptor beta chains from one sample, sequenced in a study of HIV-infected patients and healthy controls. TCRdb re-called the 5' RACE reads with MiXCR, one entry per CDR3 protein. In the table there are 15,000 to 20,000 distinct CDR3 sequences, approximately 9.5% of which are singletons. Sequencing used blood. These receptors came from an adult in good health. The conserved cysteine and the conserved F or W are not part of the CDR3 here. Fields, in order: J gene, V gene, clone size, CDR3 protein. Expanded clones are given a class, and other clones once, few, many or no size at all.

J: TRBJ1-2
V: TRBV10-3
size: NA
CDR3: AISPTGDNYGYT

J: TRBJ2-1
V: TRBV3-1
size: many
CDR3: ASSLDATSSNEQF

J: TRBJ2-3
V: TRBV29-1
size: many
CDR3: SGELQGVDTQY

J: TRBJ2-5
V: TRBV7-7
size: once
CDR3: ASSFDRGETQY

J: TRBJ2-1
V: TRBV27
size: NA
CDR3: ASSLSGRAYNEQF

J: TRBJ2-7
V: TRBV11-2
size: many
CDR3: ASSLKGDRTSYEQY

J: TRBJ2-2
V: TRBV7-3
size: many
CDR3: ASSTQGALNTGELF

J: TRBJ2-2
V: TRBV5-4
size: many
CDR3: ASSLTGTGHTGELF

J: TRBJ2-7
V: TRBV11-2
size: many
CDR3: ASSPGLMDYEQY

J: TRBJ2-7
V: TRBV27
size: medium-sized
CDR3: ASSRVGEQY

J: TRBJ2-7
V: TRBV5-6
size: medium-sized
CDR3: ASSPDTSYEQY

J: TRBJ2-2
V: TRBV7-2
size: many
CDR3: ASSLNPRGATGELF

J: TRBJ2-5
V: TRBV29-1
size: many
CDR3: SVEGVVGRAGETQY

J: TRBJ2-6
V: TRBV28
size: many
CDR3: ATLKGPGANVLT

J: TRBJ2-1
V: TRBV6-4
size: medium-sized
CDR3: ASSEDQSSYNEQF

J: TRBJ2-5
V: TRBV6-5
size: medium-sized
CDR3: ASSEPRTSGRETQY

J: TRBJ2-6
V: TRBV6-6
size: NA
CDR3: ASSQRQGATSSGANVLT

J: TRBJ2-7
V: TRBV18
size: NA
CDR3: ASSPRTGLAAYEQY

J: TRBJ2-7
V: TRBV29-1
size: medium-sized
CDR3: SVSGTPTYEQY

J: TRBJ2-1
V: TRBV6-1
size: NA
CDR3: ASISQGMANEQF

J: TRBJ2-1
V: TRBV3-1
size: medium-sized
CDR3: ASSQEDSGRRSYNEQF

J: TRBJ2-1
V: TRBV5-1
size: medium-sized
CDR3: ASSEGHTGSNEQF

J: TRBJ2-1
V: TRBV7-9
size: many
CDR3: ASSLGLNEQF

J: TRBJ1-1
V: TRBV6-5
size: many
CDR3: ASSSGISNTEAF

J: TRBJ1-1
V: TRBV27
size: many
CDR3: ASSLYPQGTEAF

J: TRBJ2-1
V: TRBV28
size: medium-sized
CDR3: ASRSSTGQGFNEQF

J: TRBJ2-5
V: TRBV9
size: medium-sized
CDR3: ASSVADWVGETQY

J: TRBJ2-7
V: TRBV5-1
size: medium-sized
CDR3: ASSLETRSRAAYEQY

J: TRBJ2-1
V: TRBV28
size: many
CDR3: ASSGGNNEQF

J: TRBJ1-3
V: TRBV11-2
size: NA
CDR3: ASSLGPLTGNTIY

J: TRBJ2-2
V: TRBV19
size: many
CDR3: ASSMGADSYGELF

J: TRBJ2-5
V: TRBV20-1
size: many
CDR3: SARTHPSGQETQY

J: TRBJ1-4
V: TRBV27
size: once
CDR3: ASSSVPGPGEKLF

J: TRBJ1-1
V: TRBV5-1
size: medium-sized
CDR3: ASRPGDGASTEAF

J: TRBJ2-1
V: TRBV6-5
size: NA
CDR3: ASSSRLGHEQF

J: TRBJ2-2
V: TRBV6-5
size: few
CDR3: ASSGDGLYTGELF

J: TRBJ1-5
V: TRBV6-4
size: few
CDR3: ASSFQAGQPQH

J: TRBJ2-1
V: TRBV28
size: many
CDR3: ASSSPLPSRGYNEQF

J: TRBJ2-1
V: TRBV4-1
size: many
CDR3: ASTPSGRASYNEQF

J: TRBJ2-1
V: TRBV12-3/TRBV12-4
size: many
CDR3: ASSARTGTVLAIYNEQF

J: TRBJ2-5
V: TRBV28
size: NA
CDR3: ASSAESWETQY

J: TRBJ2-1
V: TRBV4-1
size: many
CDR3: ASSQGPAKYNEQF